The source of this TCR beta chain is a study of naive and memory T cell subsets. This clonotype was observed many times. Its antigen is undetermined. Treatment defined: skin biopsy from PPD injection site in Mantoux-positive individual. TCR cDNA received a 3' ligated oligonucleotide that carried a UMI. Unsorted total RNA, about 1 to 1000 ng, was DNase treated before reverse transcription. Trimming pared 7 bases from V and 9 bases from J, leaving 13 bases between. The germline gives CDR1 MNHEY, CDR2 SVGEGT. The length of the CDR3 is 12 residues. Four PCR rounds used nested alpha and beta constant region primers plus the SP2 primer. TCRdb processed the UMI-ligation and nested PCR reads anew with MiXCR; each CDR3 protein has one entry. Here the sample spans approximately 22,000 distinct CDR3 sequences, about 6% being singletons. General observations from the study: This RNA-based method may be sensitive to activation-related transcript changes.

The chain is built from TRBV6-2 or TRBV6-3 and TRBJ2-1; no definite D call. This receptor was identified in an adult in good health. Sequenced here: skin, sampled from a tuberculin skin test site. DNA for the CDR3: TGTGCCAGCATGGACCTGCGTAGTGAGCAGTTCTTC. Translating gives CASMDLRSEQFF.